This TCR beta chain comes out of a study of a mutant IDH1 vaccine in newly diagnosed glioma. Study-level information: The treated group averaged about 41 years old and was roughly 60% male, roughly 38% female. General study points: Among all patients, vaccine-induced immune responses occurred in roughly 93%.

Clones were sequenced by immunoSEQ multiplex PCR, and TCRdb holds only the in-frame ones, with some missing. The data hold about 55,000 clones, with about 80% observed a single time. The time point denotes: week 23, last vaccination. Mutant IDH1 20-mer peptide, at 300 ug, made up each vaccine dose, with topical imiquimod. Details on this clone: Its cognate antigen is unknown.

This sequence was found in a man in his forties with glioma. The material sequenced was PBMCs, taken from a glioma patient whose treatment included an IDH1 peptide vaccine.

The CDR3 DNA reads as TGTGCCAGCAGTTCGAATAGCGGGCCAGATACGCAGTATTTT. Amino acids: CASSSNSGPDTQYF. The chain is built from TRBV6-5 and TRBJ2-3; TRBD2 aligns across 7 bases. Per the germline V gene, CDR1 is MNHEY and CDR2 is SVGAGI. This CDR3 has 14 residues. V dropped 4 bases and J dropped 4; count of bases not matched to a gene: 5.